The 26 T cell receptor beta chains reported below all come from one sample, sequenced in a study of CD4 and CD8 cells across lung adenocarcinoma regions. TCRdb independently ran MiXCR on the PCR reads; one entry per CDR3 protein. Of 6,000 to 8,000 distinct CDR3 sequences detected, roughly 54% appear once; the ten largest clones hold 24%. Input material: CD4+ T cells from the center of a lung tumor. The receptors originated from a female donor with lung adenocarcinoma. The CD4 and CD8 labels of this study may be unreliable.

The chain links TRBV27 to TRBJ2-3; D not resolved. Germline assignment: CDR1 MNHEY and CDR2 SMNVEV (reference sequence). V shed 5 bases and J shed 12 bases, with 15 bases lying between them. This CDR3 is 12 amino acids long. CDR3 DNA: TGTGCCAGCAGTCTAACCAAGAATATTCAGTATTTT. Translating it yields CASSLTKNIQYF.

This clonotype showed up just once. The CDR3 reads CASSLVSQGILSYEQYF. The CDR3 coding sequence is TGTGCCAGCAGCTTAGTATCACAGGGGATCCTATCCTACGAGCAGTACTTC. V and J are TRBV7-2 and TRBJ2-7, with 7 bases fitting TRBD1. This CDR3 is 17 amino acids long. Trimming cost V 1 base and J 1 base; bases outside gene matches: 10. Germline V gives CDR1 SGHTA, CDR2 FQGNSA.

The V and J genes are TRBV12-3 or TRBV12-4 and TRBJ2-7, with D possibly being TRBD1 (5 bases). The DNA end is more similar to TRBJ2-5, so the J call may be wrong. This CDR3 has 13 amino acids. DNA for the CDR3: TGTGCCAGCAGTTTAGGACAGCAAGAGACCCAGTACTTC. Its translation: CASSLGQQETQYF.

About this clonotype itself: A junction end diverges from the germline sequence, so it may reflect a read error. This chain connects TRBV10-3 to TRBJ2-3; D possibly corresponds to TRBD2 (6 bases). The germline V gene has CDR1 ENHRY and CDR2 SYGVKD. CDR3 size: 15 residues. The CDR3 DNA reads TGTGCCGGGAGGTCCGGGGCCGGGGACCAAGATACGCAGTATTTC. This sequence encodes CAGRSGAGDQDTQYF.

The V and J genes are TRBV4-2 and TRBJ1-4, with a tentative D call TRBD1 (5 bases). This CDR3 has 16 residues. Between the trimmed V and J ends, which lost 0 bases and 8 bases, there was a span of 16 bases. In germline, CDR1 is LGHNA, CDR2 YNFKEQ. The CDR3 protein is CASSQDLRVWTEKLFF. In nucleotides, the CDR3 is TGTGCCAGCAGCCAAGATCTTCGGGTCTGGACAGAAAAACTGTTTTTT.

J is TRBJ2-2 and V is TRBV11-1, with D possibly TRBD1 on 5 matching bases. The V end lost 5 bases, the J end lost 2 bases, and 12 bases lay between the germline ends. Per the germline V gene, CDR1 is SGHAT and CDR2 is FQDESV (reference sequence). This CDR3 is built from 15 residues. CDR3 in amino acids: CASSQRTINTGELFF. The CDR3 DNA reads TGTGCCAGCAGCCAAAGGACAATCAACACCGGGGAGCTGTTTTTT.

As regards this clonotype: A read error may produce the germline difference seen at one junction end. The CDR3 loop is CAGRRAGDTETQYF. DNA for the CDR3: TGTGCCGGCCGACGAGCGGGGGACACAGAGACCCAGTACTTT. The chain recombines TRBV6-1 with TRBJ2-3, with TRBD2 identical over 8 bases. The germline gives CDR1 MNHNS, CDR2 SASEGT. The CDR3 length is 14 residues.

The V and J genes are TRBV10-2 and TRBJ2-1; no clear D gene. The germline CDR1 and CDR2 sequences are WSHSY and SAAADI. V shed 8 bases and J shed 10 bases, with 15 bases lying between them. The CDR3 has 12 amino acids. The CDR3 region is CASSPSEEEQFF. CDR3 nucleotide sequence: TGCGCCAGCTCACCCTCCGAGGAGGAGCAGTTCTTC.

The chain recombines TRBV6-5 with TRBJ2-7; 8 bases map to TRBD2. J gave up 4 bases and V 0 bases, and 5 bases lay outside the gene matches. The CDR3 has 15 residues. The germline CDR1 and CDR2 sequences are MNHEY and SVGAGI. Here the CDR3 reads CASSYSSGLAYEQYF. The DNA of the CDR3 is TGTGCCAGCAGTTACTCGAGCGGACTAGCATACGAGCAGTACTTC.

About this clonotype: At one boundary the junction diverges from the germline segment, which might be a read error. The chain has TRBV6-1 and TRBJ2-3; D might be TRBD1 or TRBD2, each matching 6 bases. This CDR3 is 16 amino acids long. The germline V gene has CDR1 MNHNS and CDR2 SASEGT. CDR3 loop: CASGGSGGRGTETQYF. The CDR3 bases are TGTGCCAGCGGGGGCTCTGGGGGGCGTGGTACAGAGACGCAGTATTTC.

This clonotype is classed as medium-sized. V usage is TRBV6-1 and J usage is TRBJ2-2; no reliable D call. With 7 bases removed from V and 0 bases from J, the gap between germline ends came to 9 bases. CDR3 length: 14 residues. Germline V gives CDR1 MNHNS, CDR2 SASEGT. In nucleotides, the CDR3 is TGTGCCAGCATATTGACCGCGAACACCGGGGAGCTGTTTTTT. Its translation: CASILTANTGELFF.

The chain is built from TRBV27 and TRBJ2-5; D could derive from TRBD1 or TRBD2 (7 bases each). CDR3 length: 16 amino acids. The ends were cut back, 8 bases at V and 1 base at J, with 20 bases in the middle. The germline gives CDR1 MNHEY, CDR2 SMNVEV (reference sequence). CDR3 protein: CASGGRGGRGQETQYF. The CDR3 DNA follows: TGTGCCAGCGGGGGCAGGGGGGGCCGAGGCCAAGAGACCCAGTACTTC.

V is TRBV6-1 and J is TRBJ2-1; 9 nucleotides line up with TRBD1. The V segment lost 5 bases and the J segment 4 bases; nucleotides outside the gene matches: 6. The V gene's germline CDR1 is MNHNS and CDR2 SASEGT. The CDR3 length is 15 residues. The DNA for the CDR3 is TGTGCCAGCAGTCTGCGACAGGGGGTTTACAATGAGCAGTTCTTC. It is translated as CASSLRQGVYNEQFF.

The chain joins TRBV10-3 to TRBJ2-5; 9 positions agree with TRBD2. The J call could be wrong; TRBJ2-7 is a better fit for the DNA end. Germline CDR1 is ENHRY and CDR2 is SYGVKD. There are 16 residues in the CDR3. The CDR3 region has the DNA TGTGCCATCAGTGAGTCGATGAGCGGGAGGTTCTACGAGCAGTACTTC. Its protein product is CAISESMSGRFYEQYF.

In the case of this clonotype: One end of the junction fails to match germline, which may point to a read error. This chain links TRBV10-3 with TRBJ2-3; D may be TRBD2 (6 bases). Germline assignment: CDR1 ENHRY and CDR2 SYGVKD. There are 14 residues in the CDR3. The CDR3 spells CATRLPGAKDTQYF. The CDR3 bases are TGTGCCACCCGACTGCCGGGAGCCAAAGATACTCAGTATTTT.

Only a few counts were recorded for this clonotype. The chain has TRBV6-5 and TRBJ2-1; 11 bases are shared with TRBD2. The CDR3 spans 17 residues. The germline V gene encodes CDR1 MNHEY and CDR2 SVGAGI. Trimming removed 0 bases from V and 4 bases from J; junction bases left unmatched: 5. The CDR3 DNA follows: TGTGCCAGCAGTTACTCCGCGACTAGCGGGGTATACAATGAGCAGTTCTTC. The encoded protein is CASSYSATSGVYNEQFF.

The chain recombines TRBV7-2 with TRBJ2-5; D is unresolved. The V gene lost 5 bases and the J gene lost 7 bases, with 14 bases spanning the gap. Germline assignment: CDR1 SGHTA and CDR2 FQGNSA. The CDR3 has 13 amino acids. This CDR3 reads CASSPPFGGTQYF. The CDR3 nucleotides are TGTGCCAGCAGCCCACCTTTTGGTGGGACCCAGTACTTC.

This clonotype was detected ten times or more. V is TRBV6-1 and J is TRBJ1-1; D not resolved. The CDR3 contains 16 residues. Trimming stripped 9 bases from V and 5 bases from J, with 25 bases between. Germline V gene data show CDR1 as MNHNS and CDR2 as SASEGT. The CDR3 nucleotides are TGTGCCAGTCGTGGCCTCTCCGGACGCCGGAGGACTGAAGCTTTCTTT. It codes for CASRGLSGRRRTEAFF.

The rearrangement joins TRBV6-1 to TRBJ2-3; TRBD2 matches at 9 bases. CDR3 length equals 14 residues. Looked up from germline, CDR1 is MNHNS and CDR2 is SASEGT. Losses at the gene ends were 6 bases for V and 1 base for J; bases not matched to a gene: 2. The CDR3 DNA reads as TGTGCCAGCAGCCGGACTAGCGGCACAGATACGCAGTATTTT. Translating gives CASSRTSGTDTQYF.

Notes on this clonotype: Given the absence of the conserved phenylalanine or tryptophan at the CDR3 end, a read error is likely. Here the CDR3 DNA reads TGTGCCAGCAGCCCCCTCGGGGGAGCGACCCAGTACTCG. Protein sequence: CASSPLGGATQYS. J is TRBJ2-5 and V is TRBV7-3, with a weak D call TRBD2 (6 bases). CDR1 is SGHTA, CDR2 FQGTGA, per germline. V was cut by 5 bases and J by 7 bases, with 14 bases left in between. The CDR3 is made up of 13 amino acids.

Within the sample, this clonotype is medium-sized. The chain is built from TRBV6-5 and TRBJ1-2; TRBD1 aligns across 8 bases. With V trimmed by 6 bases and J by 5 bases, 8 bases remained unmatched. Germline V CDR1 and CDR2: MNHEY, SVGAGI. The CDR3 consists of 14 residues. The CDR3 nucleotides are TGTGCCAGCAGACGACAGGGGCCACTGTATGGCTACACCTTC. Translation: CASRRQGPLYGYTF.

This clonotype appeared once. The rearrangement links TRBV30 to TRBJ2-7, with D possibly being TRBD1 or TRBD2 (5 bases each). The CDR3 contains 17 residues. Germline lookup yields CDR1 GTSNPN and CDR2 SVGIG (reference sequence). V shed 0 bases and J shed 1 base, with 19 bases lying between them. DNA for the CDR3: TGTGCCTGGAGTGTACAGTCGGGACGGATATCTTCCTACGAGCAGTACTTC. This sequence encodes CAWSVQSGRISSYEQYF.

The V gene is TRBV27, the J gene TRBJ2-1; no clear D gene. The DNA end favors TRBJ2-5, so the J call may be wrong. This CDR3 has 12 amino acids. Germline V lookup: CDR1 MNHEY, CDR2 SMNVEV (reference sequence). The chain's CDR3 is CASSSPAETQYF. CDR3 nucleotides: TGTGCCAGCAGTTCACCTGCAGAGACCCAGTACTTC.

V and J are TRBV27 and TRBJ2-5, with D hard to call. Germline values: CDR1 MNHEY, CDR2 SMNVEV (reference sequence). The ends were cut back, 6 bases at V and 4 bases at J, with 21 bases in the middle. The CDR3 is 16 amino acids. CDR3 in amino acids: CASRWLVGRDPETQYF. The CDR3 DNA reads TGTGCCAGCAGGTGGCTCGTGGGCCGTGACCCAGAGACCCAGTACTTC.

This clonotype is labeled medium-sized. V is TRBV6-5 and J is TRBJ2-2; 8 bases align to TRBD1. This CDR3 contains 14 residues. The trim removed 4 bases at V and 8 bases at J, leaving 6 bases unmatched. Germline V lookup: CDR1 MNHEY, CDR2 SVGAGI. The CDR3 here is CASSSGTGFGELFF. The CDR3 DNA is TGTGCCAGCAGTTCCGGGACAGGATTTGGGGAGCTGTTTTTT.

The V call is TRBV7-2, the J call TRBJ2-5; 9 nucleotides agree with TRBD2. The DNA matches TRBJ2-7 better at its end, which makes the J call doubtful. The CDR3 is made up of 14 amino acids. Germline V gene lookup returns CDR1 SGHTA and CDR2 FQGNSA. Here the CDR3 DNA reads TGTGCCAGCAGCTTACTAGCGGGAAGGGGCGAGCAGTACTTC. This translates into CASSLLAGRGEQYF.